One TCR beta chain is described in this entry. Its antigen is undetermined. The data stem from a study of beta chain features in type 1 diabetes. The wider study: Across all samples, fewer than 120,000,000 sorted cells were examined.

General study points: TCRB CDR3s were moderately but significantly shorter in Type 1 diabetes patients in all four CD4+ subsets. Any PCR bias toward short templates would affect both groups alike.

All of the isolated RNA was reverse transcribed, so expressed TCRB transcripts were sequenced. Produced via immunoSEQ multiplex PCR; TCRdb's table is partial and in-frame only. The table records roughly 150,000 clones, roughly 11% of them present only once. From germline, CDR1 is SGDLS and CDR2 YYNGEE. CDR3 size: 15 residues. Trimming left V 1 base short and J 3 bases short, with 12 bases between. Sorting with CD45RO/CCR7/CD25/CD127/CD95/CD27 yielded naive, central memory, regulatory and stem-like memory CD4+ cells. The TCR comes from a man aged 18 to 30 in good health. The chain is built from TRBV9 and TRBJ2-3; D tentatively fits TRBD1 or TRBD2 (5 bases each). The sequenced sample was central memory CD4+ T cells from blood. The CDR3: CASSVRAGTTDTQYF. The DNA for the CDR3 is TGTGCCAGCAGCGTACGGGCAGGGACGACAGATACGCAGTATTTT.